These T cell receptor beta chains were read from a single sample in a study of T cells in Graves' hyperthyroidism and ophthalmopathy. TCRdb reprocessed the multiplex PCR reads with MiXCR, giving one entry per CDR3 protein. The table records around 520,000 distinct CDR3 sequences, around an eighth of them present only once. The material sequenced was blood. The origin of the receptors is a woman aged 18-29 years with Graves' hyperthyroidism. Both conserved end residues are part of each CDR3. The D gene is left open where the match is weak. Clone size is not always given. Where it is, it says once, few, many or a class for expanded clones.

clone_size d_call j_call v_call cdr3_aa cdr3_nt
- TRBD2 TRBJ2-1 TRBV6-4 CASSMAGGAYNEQFF TGTGCCAGCAGTATGGCGGGAGGGGCCTACAATGAGCAGTTCTTC
many - TRBJ2-1 TRBV12-3/TRBV12-4 CASRDGQTYNEQFF TGTGCCAGCCGGGACGGGCAAACCTACAATGAGCAGTTCTTC
many - TRBJ1-1 TRBV27 CASSPWMENTEAFF TGTGCCAGCAGTCCCTGGATGGAGAACACTGAAGCTTTCTTT
many TRBD2 TRBJ2-5 TRBV20-1 CSALGLAEETQYF TGCAGTGCACTGGGACTAGCGGAAGAGACCCAGTACTTC
many - TRBJ1-5 TRBV2 CASSELGADVYSNQPQHF TGTGCCAGCAGTGAGCTCGGGGCCGACGTCTATAGCAATCAGCCCCAGCATTTT
many TRBD1 TRBJ1-1 TRBV12-3/TRBV12-4 CASRLRQGTEAFF TGTGCCAGCAGACTGAGACAGGGCACTGAAGCTTTCTTT
many - TRBJ2-6 TRBV6-1 CASSLPGASRSGANVLTF TGTGCCAGCAGTCTCCCCGGGGCGTCCCGCTCTGGGGCCAACGTCCTGACTTTC
- - TRBJ2-5 TRBV20-1 CSARDHNGADGETQYF TGCAGTGCTAGAGATCATAACGGGGCGGATGGGGAGACCCAGTACTTC
many - TRBJ2-7 TRBV18 CASSPMNGPSEQYF TGTGCCAGCTCACCGATGAACGGGCCCAGCGAGCAGTACTTC
few TRBD1 TRBJ1-5 TRBV10-3 CAISGDRGNQPQHF TGTGCCATCAGCGGGGACAGGGGAAATCAGCCCCAGCATTTT
many - TRBJ2-7 TRBV3-1 CASSQDGTYEQYF TGTGCCAGCAGCCAAGACGGGACATACGAGCAGTACTTC
many TRBD2 TRBJ2-1 TRBV12-3/TRBV12-4 CASVIGGGSGYEQFF TGTGCCAGCGTTATCGGTGGCGGGAGTGGCTATGAGCAGTTCTTC
many - TRBJ2-7 TRBV12-3/TRBV12-4 CASSLGHPISYEQYF TGTGCCAGCAGTTTGGGACACCCTATTTCCTACGAGCAGTACTTC
- TRBD2 TRBJ2-3 TRBV19 CASRVAGVSTDTQYF TGTGCCAGTAGAGTAGCGGGAGTAAGCACAGATACGCAGTATTTT
many TRBD1 TRBJ1-1 TRBV11-1 CASSRGQGLSIITEAFF TGTGCCAGCAGTCGCGGACAGGGTTTATCGATCATCACTGAAGCTTTCTTT
few - TRBJ1-5 TRBV20-1 CSASRGQPNQPQHF TGCAGTGCTAGTCGCGGACAGCCAAATCAGCCCCAGCATTTT
- - TRBJ2-3 TRBV20-1 CSASGGSTDTQYF TGCAGTGCTAGCGGAGGGAGCACAGATACGCAGTATTTT
few TRBD2 TRBJ2-1 TRBV24-1 CATSDGGRADNEQFF TGTGCCACCAGTGACGGCGGGAGGGCTGACAATGAGCAGTTCTTC
many - TRBJ1-3 TRBV10-3 CAISPSGEPPLGTIYF TGTGCCATCAGTCCCTCCGGGGAACCCCCCCTCGGTACCATATATTTT
- - TRBJ2-7 TRBV7-6 CASSLQAGEQYF TGTGCCAGCAGCTTACAGGCGGGCGAGCAGTACTTC
many TRBD1 TRBJ1-4 TRBV27 CASSGQGEKLFF TGTGCCAGCAGCGGACAGGGGGAAAAACTGTTTTTT
many - TRBJ1-5 TRBV24-1 CATSFQGHQPQHF TGTGCCACCAGTTTCCAGGGTCATCAGCCCCAGCATTTT
many - TRBJ2-7 TRBV11-2 CASSLSGGKPYEQYF TGTGCCAGCAGCTTATCAGGGGGGAAGCCCTACGAGCAGTACTTC
many TRBD2 TRBJ2-3 TRBV10-2 CASSDRAGVRDTQYF TGCGCCAGCAGTGACAGAGCGGGAGTAAGGGATACGCAGTATTTT
many - TRBJ1-1 TRBV3-1 CASSQDRFYTEAFF TGTGCCAGCAGCCAAGACAGGTTCTACACTGAAGCTTTCTTT
many - TRBJ1-2 TRBV9 CASSVGPGQMHGYTF TGTGCCAGCAGCGTAGGTCCCGGACAAATGCATGGCTACACCTTC
- TRBD2 TRBJ2-1 TRBV5-1 CASSILAGDGDEQFF TGCGCCAGCAGCATTCTAGCGGGAGATGGAGATGAGCAGTTCTTC
few - TRBJ1-6 TRBV6-2/TRBV6-3 CASNFRAGDSPLHF TGTGCCAGCAATTTCCGGGCCGGCGATTCACCCCTCCACTTT
few - TRBJ2-1 TRBV3-1 CASSQRALEAYNEQFF TGTGCCAGCAGCCAGCGGGCCCTCGAGGCCTACAATGAGCAGTTCTTC
- TRBD1 TRBJ1-2 TRBV12-3/TRBV12-4 CASSTGQLYGYTF TGTGCCAGCAGCACGGGACAGCTTTATGGCTACACCTTC
many - TRBJ1-4 TRBV18 CASSPPGAVEREKLFF TGTGCCAGCTCACCACCGGGGGCAGTCGAGCGCGAAAAACTGTTTTTT
many TRBD1 TRBJ2-7 TRBV3-1 CASSQEGTVSSYEQYF TGTGCCAGCAGCCAAGAAGGGACAGTGAGCTCCTACGAGCAGTACTTC
many - TRBJ2-7 TRBV30 CAWSEYGRAYEQYF TGTGCCTGGAGTGAATACGGACGAGCCTACGAGCAGTACTTC
many TRBD2 TRBJ2-1 TRBV12-3/TRBV12-4 CASSAAPGLGGPGEQFF TGTGCCAGCAGTGCTGCCCCGGGACTAGGGGGTCCCGGGGAGCAGTTCTTC
many TRBD1 TRBJ2-2 TRBV12-3/TRBV12-4 CAEGRQGVNTGELFF TGTGCCGAAGGAAGACAGGGGGTGAACACCGGGGAGCTGTTTTTT
many - TRBJ2-7 TRBV12-3/TRBV12-4 CASSLVHQGPYF TGTGCCAGCAGTTTAGTCCACCAGGGGCCGTACTTC
many - TRBJ1-1 TRBV12-3/TRBV12-4 CASRSDRSMNTEAFF TGTGCCAGCAGGTCGGACCGTTCCATGAACACTGAAGCTTTCTTT
- TRBD1 TRBJ1-5 TRBV5-6 CASSRQGFGYSNQPQHF TGTGCCAGCAGCCGACAGGGGTTTGGGTATAGCAATCAGCCCCAGCATTTT
many - TRBJ2-7 TRBV11-1 CASSAGLRDQYEQYF TGTGCCAGCAGCGCAGGCCTCCGGGACCAGTACGAGCAGTACTTC
- - TRBJ2-3 TRBV24-1 CATSDLRREGTDTQYF TGTGCCACCAGTGATTTGAGGCGGGAAGGCACAGATACGCAGTATTTT
many TRBD1 TRBJ1-2 TRBV27 CASSRQGDNYGYTF TGTGCCAGCAGTCGACAGGGCGACAACTATGGCTACACCTTC
many - TRBJ1-1 TRBV2 CASRQTENTEAFF TGTGCCAGCAGACAGACAGAGAACACTGAAGCTTTCTTT
- - TRBJ2-5 TRBV3-1 CASSQGRAGRETQYF TGTGCCAGCAGCCAAGGGAGGGCAGGACGGGAGACCCAGTACTTC
few - TRBJ2-2 TRBV12-3/TRBV12-4 CASSLALSDTGELFF TGTGCCAGCAGTTTAGCATTATCGGACACCGGGGAGCTGTTTTTT
few - TRBJ1-1 TRBV9 CASSVETTTEAFF TGTGCCAGCAGCGTAGAAACAACCACTGAAGCTTTCTTT
many - TRBJ2-6 TRBV5-1 CASSVPTSGANVLTF TGCGCCAGCAGCGTACCGACCTCTGGGGCCAACGTCCTGACTTTC
few - TRBJ2-3 TRBV3-1 CASSQGSRAIDTQYF TGTGCCAGCAGCCAGGGCTCCCGGGCTATAGATACGCAGTATTTT
many TRBD2 TRBJ2-1 TRBV12-3/TRBV12-4 CASKQVAGGPYEQFF TGTGCCAGCAAACAAGTAGCGGGAGGGCCGTATGAGCAGTTCTTC
- - TRBJ2-1 TRBV15 CATTQDSYEQFF TGTGCCACCACTCAAGATAGCTATGAGCAGTTCTTC
many - TRBJ2-7 TRBV29-1 CSAKDITYEQYF TGCAGCGCTAAGGACATAACCTACGAGCAGTACTTC
many TRBD1 TRBJ1-5 TRBV12-3/TRBV12-4 CASSLARQGLNQPQHF TGTGCCAGCAGTTTAGCCAGACAGGGGCTTAATCAGCCCCAGCATTTT
- - TRBJ2-2 TRBV4-1 CASSPRTIGTQNTGELFF TGCGCCAGCAGCCCAAGAACCATCGGGACTCAGAACACCGGGGAGCTGTTTTTT
many - TRBJ1-1 TRBV30 CAWITGYTEAFF TGTGCCTGGATTACAGGATACACTGAAGCTTTCTTT
medium-sized - TRBJ2-6 TRBV2 CASSRRAAGANVLTF TGTGCCAGCAGCCGTCGGGCAGCTGGGGCCAACGTCCTGACTTTC
many - TRBJ2-7 TRBV20-1 CSARDTGAAYEQYF TGCAGTGCTAGAGATACGGGAGCGGCCTACGAGCAGTACTTC
many - TRBJ2-3 TRBV7-3 CASSEALSSTDTQYF TGTGCCAGCAGCGAAGCCTTATCTAGCACAGATACGCAGTATTTT
many - TRBJ1-2 TRBV18 CASSPPSSRQIHGYTF TGTGCCAGCTCACCACCGAGCAGTCGACAGATTCATGGCTACACCTTC
few - TRBJ2-5 TRBV24-1 CATSDPTGLQETQYF TGTGCCACCAGTGACCCGACAGGTCTCCAAGAGACCCAGTACTTC
many TRBD1 TRBJ1-3 TRBV7-3 CASSAGQLNTIYF TGTGCCAGCAGCGCGGGACAGCTAAACACCATATATTTT
few - TRBJ2-1 TRBV3-1 CASSPALGGGEQFF TGTGCCAGCAGCCCTGCCCTGGGGGGCGGTGAGCAGTTCTTC